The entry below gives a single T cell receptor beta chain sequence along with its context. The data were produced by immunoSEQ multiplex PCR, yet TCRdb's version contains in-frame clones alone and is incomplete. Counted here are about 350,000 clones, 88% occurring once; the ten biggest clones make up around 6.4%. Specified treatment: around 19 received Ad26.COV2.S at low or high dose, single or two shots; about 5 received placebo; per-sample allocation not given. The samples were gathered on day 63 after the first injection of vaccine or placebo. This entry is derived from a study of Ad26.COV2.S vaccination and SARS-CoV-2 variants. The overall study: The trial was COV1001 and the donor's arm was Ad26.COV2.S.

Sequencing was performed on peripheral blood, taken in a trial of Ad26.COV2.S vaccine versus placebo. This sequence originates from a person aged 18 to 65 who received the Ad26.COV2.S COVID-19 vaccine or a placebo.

The CDR3 reads CASSLGHEQYF. Written as DNA, the CDR3 is TGCGCCAGCAGCTTGGGTCACGAGCAGTACTTC. This chain joins TRBV5-1 and TRBJ2-7, with unresolved D. CDR1 and CDR2 (germline): SGHRS, YFSETQ. The CDR3 extends over 11 amino acids. Trimming stripped 0 bases from V and 5 bases from J, with 3 bases between.